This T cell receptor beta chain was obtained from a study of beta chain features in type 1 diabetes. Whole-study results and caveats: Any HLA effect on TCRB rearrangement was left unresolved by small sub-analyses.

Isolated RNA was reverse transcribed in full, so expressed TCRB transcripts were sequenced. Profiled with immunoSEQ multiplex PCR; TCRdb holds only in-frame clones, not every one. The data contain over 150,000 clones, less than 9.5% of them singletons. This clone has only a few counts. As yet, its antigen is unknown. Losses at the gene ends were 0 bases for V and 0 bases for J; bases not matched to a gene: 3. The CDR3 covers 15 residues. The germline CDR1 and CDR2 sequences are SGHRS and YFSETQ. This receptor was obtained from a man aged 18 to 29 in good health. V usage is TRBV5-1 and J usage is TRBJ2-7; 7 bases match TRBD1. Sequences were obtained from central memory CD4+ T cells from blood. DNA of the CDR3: TGCGCCAGCAGCTTGGGACAGGGTCTCTCCTACGAGCAGTACTTC. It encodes CASSLGQGLSYEQYF.